This T cell receptor (beta chain) was identified during a study of cytomegalovirus exposure and HLA in healthy donors. General study findings and limits: Listed as cytomegalovirus-associated were 150 to 200 TCR beta chains.

The length of the CDR3 is 14 residues. The J segment lost 12 bases and the V segment lost 4 bases, leaving 15 bases of the junction unmatched. Germline V gene data show CDR1 as SGHRS and CDR2 as YFSETQ. PCR was performed using 60 Vbeta and 13 Jbeta primers. In the original workflow: Later, an analysis found 80 million or so unique TCR beta chains, and around 12 million of these were shared. TCRdb keeps only in-frame clones here, not all; method: immunoSEQ multiplex PCR. V and J calls and clone size are given by that table; D and trimming were obtained from the DNA. The sample consists of under 90,000 clones, 55% to 80% of them appearing once. Notes on this clone: Its antigen is unknown.

The specimen was PBMCs. This sequence joins TRBV5-1 and TRBJ1-1; 7 bases match TRBD1. This clonotype originated in a man aged 40-50 years in good health and CMV-seropositive. The CDR3 spells CASSPSEQGRKTFF. CDR3 nucleotides: TGCGCCAGCAGCCCATCCGAACAGGGGAGGAAAACTTTCTTT. Filled out from reference TRBV5-1 and TRBJ1-1, the complete variable domain reads KAGVTQTPRYLIKTRGQQVTLSCSPISGHRSVSWYQQTPGQGLQFLFEYFSETQRNKGNFPGRFSGRQFSNSRSEMNVSTLELGDSALYLCASSPSEQGRKTFFGQGTRLTVV.